This T cell receptor (beta chain) was captured by sequencing in a study of Ad26.COV2.S vaccination and SARS-CoV-2 variants. For the study at large: Ad26.COV2.S, an intramuscular injection, was given once or twice 56 days apart.

A remark on this clone: Antigen unknown.

TCRdb's table, derived via immunoSEQ multiplex PCR, lists solely in-frame clones and lacks some. In the table there are fewer than 900,000 clones, roughly 90% of which are singletons. CDR3 length: 15 amino acids. CDR1 and CDR2 (germline): MNHEY, SVGAGI. With V trimmed by 7 bases and J by 5 bases, 13 bases remained unmatched. Documented treatment: some 20 received Ad26.COV2.S at low or high dose, single or two shots; several received placebo; per-sample allocation not given. Specimen acquisition occurred on day 63 following the initial vaccine or placebo injection. Overall study findings and caveats: Reported post-vaccination CD8+ and CD4+ T cell responses to spike showed substantial breadth.

The source material was peripheral blood, sampled in a trial of Ad26.COV2.S vaccine versus placebo. The receptor was derived from a person aged 18-65 years who received the Ad26.COV2.S COVID-19 vaccine or a placebo. The V call is TRBV6-5, the J call TRBJ1-2; 7 nucleotides agree with TRBD1. The DNA of the CDR3 is TGTGCCAGCACCCAACGACAGGGAGGGGGTTATGGCTACACCTTC. This sequence encodes CASTQRQGGGYGYTF.